This T cell receptor beta chain was recorded in a study of CD8 T cells in ankylosing spondylitis. TCRdb analysed the 5' RACE reads with MiXCR anew, one entry per CDR3 protein. In the table there are approximately 130,000 distinct CDR3 sequences, roughly 9% of which are singletons. V lost 3 bases and J lost 8, with 11 bases in between. Germline CDR1 DFQATT, CDR2 SNEGSKA (reference sequence). The CDR3 covers 11 residues. Worth noting for this clonotype: Antigen specificity is unknown.

The study's findings and limits: Seemingly characteristic of ankylosing spondylitis blood was a TCR beta motif consisting of 7 or 8 highly homologous variants.

Sequencing used blood, either unsorted or a sorted T cell fraction (not recorded which). The rearrangement links TRBV20-1 to TRBJ2-7; D not certain. This sequence was found in a male donor with ankylosing spondylitis or in good health (not recorded which). The CDR3 reads CSASLGSKQYF. The CDR3 DNA is TGCAGTGCTAGTTTAGGGTCGAAGCAGTACTTC.